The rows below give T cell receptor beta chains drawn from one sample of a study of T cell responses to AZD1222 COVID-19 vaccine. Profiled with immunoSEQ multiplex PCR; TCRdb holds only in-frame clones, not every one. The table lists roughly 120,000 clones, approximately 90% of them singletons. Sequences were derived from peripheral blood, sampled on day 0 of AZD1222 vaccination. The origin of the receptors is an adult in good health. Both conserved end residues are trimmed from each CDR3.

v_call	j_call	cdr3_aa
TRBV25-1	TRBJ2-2	ASSEVVAGELF
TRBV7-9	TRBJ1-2	ASSLGGARPYGYT
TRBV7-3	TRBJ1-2	ASSFDRTGNYGYT
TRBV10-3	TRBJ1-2	AISESSSSGGYT
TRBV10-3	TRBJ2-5	AISGAGDLLGTQY
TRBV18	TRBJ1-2	ASSPAYTNYGYT
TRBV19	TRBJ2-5	ASTAGGQETQY
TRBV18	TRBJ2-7	ASSPLTNKDEQY
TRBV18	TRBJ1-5	ASSPMAAYDQPQH
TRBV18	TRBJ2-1	ASSPPGIYNEQF
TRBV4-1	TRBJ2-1	ASSQTGLGSYNEQF
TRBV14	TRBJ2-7	ASSPLLAVTIYEQY
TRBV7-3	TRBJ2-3	ASSTLAGGTDTQY
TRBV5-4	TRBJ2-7	ASSLDNFRPGEQY
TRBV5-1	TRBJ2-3	ASSLDRVDTDTQY
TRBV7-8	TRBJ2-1	ASSLMAGGQSSYNEQF
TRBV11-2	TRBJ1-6	ASSLYQGHLMDSPLH
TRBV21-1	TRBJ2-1	ASGPESSYNEQF
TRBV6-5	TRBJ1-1	ASMIGQPFEAF
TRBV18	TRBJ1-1	ASYPDSLSVLAF
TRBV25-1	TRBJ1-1	ASSDPRGKNTEAF
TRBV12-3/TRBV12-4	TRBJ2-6	ASRDSGANVLT
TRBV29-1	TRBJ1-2	SVAAVRGYT
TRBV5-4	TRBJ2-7	ASSSSRGSTYEQY
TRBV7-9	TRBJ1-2	ASSLQSKGFYGYT
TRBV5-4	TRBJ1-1	ASSLAGMGTEAF
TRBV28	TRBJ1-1	ASSLGTGGFTEAF
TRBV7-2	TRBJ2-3	ASSPNPGIDTQY
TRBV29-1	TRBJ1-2	SVELARELGYT
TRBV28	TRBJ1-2	ASTTSGGYGYT
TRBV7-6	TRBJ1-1	ASSLVSPGQGPLTEAF
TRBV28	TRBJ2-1	ASSQGLAGGLEQF
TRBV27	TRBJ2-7	ASSLSYSGYEQY
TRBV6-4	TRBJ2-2	ASQRDTGELF
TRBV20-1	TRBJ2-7	SAATSGRQY
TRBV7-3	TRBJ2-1	ASSLSGTGEYNEQF
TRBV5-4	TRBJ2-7	ASSSGGLAGHYEQY
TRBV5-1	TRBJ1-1	ASTLSGTEAF
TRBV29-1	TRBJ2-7	SVEGVTGAFPYEQY
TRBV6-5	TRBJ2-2	ASTRLAGNTGELF
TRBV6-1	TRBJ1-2	ASREKTAADNYGYT
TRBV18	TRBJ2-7	ASSPVQGFSEQY
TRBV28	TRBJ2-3	ASSPGGYKRGFTDTQY
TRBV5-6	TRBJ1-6	ASSLRRRRGGSYNSPLH
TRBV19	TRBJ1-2	ASSRDRRPYGYT
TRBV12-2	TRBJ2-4	ASRLAGPNRNIQY
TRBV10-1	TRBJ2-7	ASSEVQPSYEQY